A selection of T cell receptor beta chains follows, all from one sample in a study of CD8 T cells in Susac syndrome. TCRdb itself ran the immunoSEQ multiplex PCR reads through MiXCR, one entry per CDR3 protein. The sample records roughly 200,000 distinct CDR3 sequences, roughly 95% being singletons. The sequenced sample was CD8+ T cells from PBMCs. The receptor set was obtained from a human donor with multiple sclerosis. Each CDR3 is given with its conserved first and last residue. D genes are given only for firm matches. Size tells how often a clone was seen (once, few, many) or the class of an expanded clone, and some rows leave it out.

v_gene	j_gene	d_gene	abundance	CDR3aa	CDR3nt
TRBV5-1	TRBJ2-1	TRBD1	NA	CASSLSGRGLNEQFF	TGCGCCAGCAGCTTGTCTGGCAGGGGGCTGAATGAGCAGTTCTTC
TRBV9	TRBJ1-6	NA	NA	CAIAGPGGSPLHF	TGTGCCATCGCGGGACCGGGGGGTTCACCCCTCCACTTT
TRBV11-2	TRBJ1-2	NA	NA	CASSPARVYGYTF	TGTGCCAGCAGCCCAGCCAGGGTCTATGGCTACACCTTC
TRBV29-1	TRBJ2-1	NA	NA	CSGTGGPLSYNEQFF	TGCAGCGGTACCGGCGGGCCACTCTCCTACAATGAGCAGTTCTTC
TRBV4-2	TRBJ1-5	TRBD1	NA	CASSQEGQLSNQPQHF	TGTGCCAGCAGCCAAGAGGGACAGCTCTCCAATCAGCCCCAGCATTTT
TRBV7-9	TRBJ1-4	NA	NA	CASSLVSGPNREKLFF	TGTGCCAGCAGTTTAGTATCTGGGCCCAACCGTGAAAAACTGTTTTTT
TRBV27	TRBJ1-1	NA	NA	CASSLTVNTEAFF	TGTGCCAGCAGTTTGACAGTGAACACTGAAGCTTTCTTT
TRBV6-2/TRBV6-3	TRBJ1-1	NA	NA	CASSYSRHLNTEAFF	TGTGCCAGCAGTTACTCTCGACACTTGAACACTGAAGCTTTCTTT
TRBV29-1	TRBJ2-3	NA	NA	CSVDHSGFSTDTQYF	TGCAGCGTTGACCATAGCGGCTTTAGCACAGATACGCAGTATTTT
TRBV5-6	TRBJ2-3	TRBD2	NA	CATQLGSSGYTQYF	TGTGCCACCCAGCTTGGTTCTAGCGGATATACGCAGTATTTT
TRBV20-1	TRBJ2-7	TRBD1	NA	CSASHRDRGMEQYF	TGCAGTGCCTCCCATCGGGACAGGGGGATGGAGCAGTACTTC
TRBV29-1	TRBJ2-7	NA	NA	CSVEDRGLEQYF	TGCAGCGTTGAAGATCGTGGACTCGAGCAGTACTTC
TRBV29-1	TRBJ1-1	NA	NA	CSVLGAEAFF	TGCAGCGTTCTCGGCGCTGAAGCTTTCTTT
TRBV12-3/TRBV12-4	TRBJ2-1	NA	NA	CASSLSGREQFF	TGTGCCAGCAGTTTAAGCGGCCGTGAGCAGTTCTTC
TRBV5-6	TRBJ1-2	TRBD1	NA	CASSLETGGLYGYTF	TGTGCCAGCAGCTTGGAGACAGGGGGCCTCTATGGCTACACCTTC
TRBV28	TRBJ2-1	NA	few	CASGRGSGNEQFF	TGTGCCAGCGGCAGAGGGTCTGGCAATGAGCAGTTCTTC
TRBV3-1	TRBJ1-2	NA	NA	CASSQDLQTNYGYTF	TGTGCCAGCAGCCAAGATCTCCAGACAAACTATGGCTACACCTTC
TRBV6-5	TRBJ2-1	NA	NA	CASSYSAATYNEQFF	TGTGCCAGCAGTTACTCGGCAGCTACCTACAATGAGCAGTTCTTC
TRBV7-6	TRBJ2-2	NA	NA	CASSYTPNTGELFF	TGTGCCAGCAGCTATACTCCGAACACCGGGGAGCTGTTTTTT
TRBV12-3/TRBV12-4	TRBJ1-5	NA	NA	CASTLGKATQPQHF	TGTGCCAGCACCTTGGGCAAGGCCACTCAGCCCCAGCATTTT
TRBV2	TRBJ1-5	NA	NA	CASSFTGGSLMPQHF	TGTGCCAGCAGTTTTACGGGGGGGTCCCTAATGCCCCAGCATTTT
TRBV29-1	TRBJ2-7	NA	NA	CSVEDGSGEQYF	TGCAGCGTTGAAGACGGAAGTGGCGAGCAGTACTTC
TRBV11-2	TRBJ2-2	TRBD1	NA	CASSSHRGATGELFF	TGTGCCAGCAGCTCCCACAGGGGGGCAACCGGGGAGCTGTTTTTT
TRBV29-1	TRBJ2-6	NA	NA	CSVEDLLGAGANVLTF	TGCAGCGTTGAAGATCTGCTAGGTGCAGGGGCCAACGTCCTGACTTTC
TRBV7-8	TRBJ2-4	TRBD2	NA	CASAGGAKNIQYF	TGTGCCAGTGCGGGAGGAGCCAAAAACATTCAGTACTTC
TRBV28	TRBJ1-4	NA	NA	CASSSTTGLVNEKLFF	TGTGCCAGCAGTTCAACAACAGGGTTGGTGAATGAAAAACTGTTTTTT
TRBV11-2	TRBJ2-4	NA	NA	CASSLIAKNIQYF	TGTGCCAGCAGCTTAATAGCCAAAAACATTCAGTACTTC
TRBV7-9	TRBJ1-1	TRBD1	NA	CASSGTGAVYTEAFF	TGTGCCAGCAGCGGGACAGGGGCAGTTTACACTGAAGCTTTCTTT
TRBV9	TRBJ2-1	TRBD2	NA	CASSVSGTIGDEQFF	TGTGCCAGCAGCGTATCCGGGACTATCGGGGATGAGCAGTTCTTC
TRBV15	TRBJ2-7	NA	NA	CATSQGAAGIYEQYF	TGTGCCACCAGCCAGGGAGCGGCGGGCATCTACGAGCAGTACTTC
TRBV6-2/TRBV6-3	TRBJ2-7	TRBD2	NA	CASSYFAGVYEQYF	TGTGCCAGCAGTTACTTTGCGGGAGTCTACGAGCAGTACTTC
TRBV14	TRBJ2-6	NA	NA	CASSQDRQGLANVLTF	TGTGCCAGCAGCCAAGATCGTCAGGGCCTGGCCAACGTCCTGACTTTC
TRBV20-1	TRBJ2-7	TRBD2	NA	CSARDRAGLSIYEQYF	TGCAGTGCTAGAGATCGAGCGGGGCTTTCTATATACGAGCAGTACTTC
TRBV2	TRBJ1-4	NA	NA	CASRVQRALEKLFF	TGTGCCAGCAGGGTGCAGCGGGCTCTTGAAAAACTGTTTTTT
TRBV4-1	TRBJ2-1	NA	few	CASSQDGNEQFF	TGCGCCAGCAGCCAAGATGGTAATGAGCAGTTCTTC
TRBV13	TRBJ1-1	NA	NA	CASSLRGLNTEAFF	TGTGCCAGCAGCTTGAGGGGCCTCAACACTGAAGCTTTCTTT
TRBV3-1	TRBJ2-5	NA	NA	CASSLDAANQETQYF	TGTGCCAGCAGCCTGGATGCAGCAAACCAAGAGACCCAGTACTTC
TRBV6-1	TRBJ1-2	TRBD1	NA	CASSPRSTGGRYGYTF	TGTGCCAGCAGTCCTAGGTCGACAGGGGGCCGGTATGGCTACACCTTC
TRBV6-2/TRBV6-3	TRBJ2-1	TRBD2	NA	CASRAASGGSYNEQFF	TGTGCCAGCAGGGCAGCTAGCGGGGGGTCTTACAATGAGCAGTTCTTC
TRBV4-1	TRBJ2-7	NA	NA	CASSPFGGGYEQYF	TGCGCCAGCAGCCCCTTTGGAGGAGGCTACGAGCAGTACTTC
TRBV25-1	TRBJ2-7	NA	NA	CASSEYAQPYEQYF	TGTGCCAGCAGTGAATATGCCCAGCCCTACGAGCAGTACTTC
TRBV5-6	TRBJ2-7	NA	NA	CASSLFGQKTYEQYF	TGTGCCAGCAGCTTGTTCGGACAGAAAACCTACGAGCAGTACTTC
TRBV25-1	TRBJ2-2	NA	NA	CASSVGNTGELFF	TGTGCCAGCAGTGTCGGGAACACCGGGGAGCTGTTTTTT
TRBV5-1	TRBJ1-2	NA	once	CASSLSRGYGYTF	TGCGCCAGCAGCTTGAGCAGGGGCTATGGCTACACCTTC
TRBV12-3/TRBV12-4	TRBJ2-3	NA	once	CASSPLDSNTDTQYF	TGTGCCAGCAGTCCCCTCGACAGCAACACAGATACGCAGTATTTT
TRBV9	TRBJ1-5	NA	once	CASSVTDSNQPQHF	TGTGCCAGCAGCGTGACCGATAGCAATCAGCCCCAGCATTTT
TRBV27	TRBJ2-1	NA	NA	CASSQERVESYNEQFF	TGTGCCAGCAGTCAAGAGCGGGTCGAGTCCTACAATGAGCAGTTCTTC
TRBV12-3/TRBV12-4	TRBJ1-2	NA	NA	CASTADTYNYGYTF	TGTGCCAGCACCGCGGACACCTATAACTATGGCTACACCTTC
TRBV2	TRBJ1-1	TRBD1	NA	CASSERDRSTEAFF	TGTGCCAGCAGTGAGCGGGACAGGAGTACTGAAGCTTTCTTT
TRBV27	TRBJ1-1	NA	NA	CASSLSVQGAEAFF	TGTGCCAGCAGTTTATCAGTCCAGGGTGCTGAAGCTTTCTTT
TRBV25-1	TRBJ1-5	NA	NA	CASSELVRQGIYQPQHF	TGTGCCAGCAGTGAATTGGTAAGGCAGGGGATTTATCAGCCCCAGCATTTT
TRBV3-1	TRBJ2-3	NA	NA	CASSQDRGGRTDTQYF	TGTGCCAGCAGCCAAGATAGAGGAGGTCGGACAGATACGCAGTATTTT
TRBV6-5	TRBJ2-7	NA	NA	CASSSTTAGEQYF	TGTGCCAGCAGTTCCACCACGGCGGGGGAGCAGTACTTC
TRBV27	TRBJ1-5	NA	NA	CASSFGSSNQPQHF	TGTGCCAGCAGTTTTGGTAGCTCCAATCAGCCCCAGCATTTT
TRBV29-1	TRBJ2-7	NA	once	CSVELPQDAYEQYF	TGCAGCGTTGAACTTCCTCAGGATGCCTACGAGCAGTACTTC
TRBV6-6	TRBJ1-1	NA	NA	CASSYSISENTEAFF	TGTGCCAGCAGTTACTCGATTTCAGAGAACACTGAAGCTTTCTTT
TRBV18	TRBJ2-2	NA	NA	CASSPRGPNTGELFF	TGTGCCAGCTCACCGAGGGGACCGAACACCGGGGAGCTGTTTTTT